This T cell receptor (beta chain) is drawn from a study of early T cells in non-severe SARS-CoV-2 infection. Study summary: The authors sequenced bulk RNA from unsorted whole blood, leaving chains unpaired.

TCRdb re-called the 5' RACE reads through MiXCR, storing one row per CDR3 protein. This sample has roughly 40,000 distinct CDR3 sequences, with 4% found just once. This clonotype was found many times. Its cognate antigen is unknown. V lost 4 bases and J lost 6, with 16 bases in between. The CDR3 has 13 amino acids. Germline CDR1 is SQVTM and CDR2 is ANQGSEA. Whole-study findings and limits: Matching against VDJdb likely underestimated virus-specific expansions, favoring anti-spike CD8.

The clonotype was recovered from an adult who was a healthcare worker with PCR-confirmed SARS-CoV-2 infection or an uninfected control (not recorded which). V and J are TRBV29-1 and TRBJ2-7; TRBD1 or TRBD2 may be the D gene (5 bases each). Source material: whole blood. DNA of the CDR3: TGCAGCGTTGGGGGGTCTGGGAACGGCGAGCAGTACTTC. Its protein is CSVGGSGNGEQYF.